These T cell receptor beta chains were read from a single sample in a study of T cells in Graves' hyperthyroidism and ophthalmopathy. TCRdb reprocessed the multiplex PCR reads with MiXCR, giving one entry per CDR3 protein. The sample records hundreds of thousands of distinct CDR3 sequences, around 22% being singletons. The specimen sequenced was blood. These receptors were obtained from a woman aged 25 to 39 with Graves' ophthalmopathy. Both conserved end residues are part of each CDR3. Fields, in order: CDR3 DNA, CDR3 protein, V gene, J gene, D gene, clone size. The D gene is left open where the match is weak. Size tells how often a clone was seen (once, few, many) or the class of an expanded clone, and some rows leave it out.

CDR3nt: TGTGCCAGCAGCGGTGATAGGAGGGACATTCAGTACTTC
CDR3aa: CASSGDRRDIQYF
v_gene: TRBV5-5
j_gene: TRBJ2-4
d_gene: -
abundance: many

CDR3nt: TGTGCCAGCAGTGGGGGGAGGTACTCTGGGGCCAACGTCCTGACTTTC
CDR3aa: CASSGGRYSGANVLTF
v_gene: TRBV25-1
j_gene: TRBJ2-6
d_gene: -
abundance: many

CDR3nt: TGTGCCAGCTCACCACCGATGGGGCTGGGTGGCTACACCTTC
CDR3aa: CASSPPMGLGGYTF
v_gene: TRBV18
j_gene: TRBJ1-2
d_gene: -
abundance: few

CDR3nt: TGTGCCAGCAGTTACTCCTGGGGGGGAGATCAGCCCCAGCATTTT
CDR3aa: CASSYSWGGDQPQHF
v_gene: TRBV6-5
j_gene: TRBJ1-5
d_gene: -
abundance: many

CDR3nt: TGTGCCAGCAGCGTGGGCAGTCAAAAGAATTCACCCCTCCACTTT
CDR3aa: CASSVGSQKNSPLHF
v_gene: TRBV9
j_gene: TRBJ1-6
d_gene: -
abundance: -

CDR3nt: TGCGCCAGCAGCTGGGGGCAGGGGAAAGAGACCCAGTACTTC
CDR3aa: CASSWGQGKETQYF
v_gene: TRBV5-1
j_gene: TRBJ2-5
d_gene: -
abundance: few

CDR3nt: TGTGCCAGCAGTTTCACCAGGGGCACCGGGGAGCTGTTTTTT
CDR3aa: CASSFTRGTGELFF
v_gene: TRBV27
j_gene: TRBJ2-2
d_gene: -
abundance: many

CDR3nt: TGTGCCAGCAGTTACGAAGTGGGAGACCAAGGGACCCAGTACTTC
CDR3aa: CASSYEVGDQGTQYF
v_gene: TRBV6-2/TRBV6-3
j_gene: TRBJ2-5
d_gene: -
abundance: many

CDR3nt: TGTGCCAGCAGCTTAGTACCCGGGACAGATCCTAACTATGGCTACACCTTC
CDR3aa: CASSLVPGTDPNYGYTF
v_gene: TRBV7-9
j_gene: TRBJ1-2
d_gene: TRBD1
abundance: many

CDR3nt: TGCGCCAGCAGCTTACAGGGGGAACAGCCCCAGCATTTT
CDR3aa: CASSLQGEQPQHF
v_gene: TRBV5-1
j_gene: TRBJ1-5
d_gene: TRBD1
abundance: many

CDR3nt: TGTGCCAGCAGTGTTAGTATCGTAGGAGTATTTTCCTACGAGCAGTACTTC
CDR3aa: CASSVSIVGVFSYEQYF
v_gene: TRBV6-1
j_gene: TRBJ2-7
d_gene: -
abundance: -

CDR3nt: TGTGCCAGCACCACTGGGATCAACACCGGGGAGCTGTTTTTT
CDR3aa: CASTTGINTGELFF
v_gene: TRBV11-2
j_gene: TRBJ2-2
d_gene: -
abundance: many

CDR3nt: TGCAGTGCTAGAGCTGGGGGTGGAGGGTACACTGAAGCTTTCTTT
CDR3aa: CSARAGGGGYTEAFF
v_gene: TRBV20-1
j_gene: TRBJ1-1
d_gene: -
abundance: -

CDR3nt: TGTGCCACTGGACAGGGGTACTACGAGCAGTACTTC
CDR3aa: CATGQGYYEQYF
v_gene: TRBV10-3
j_gene: TRBJ2-7
d_gene: TRBD1
abundance: many

CDR3nt: TGTGCCAGCAGCTTAACAGGGCGCAACACTGAAGCTTTCTTT
CDR3aa: CASSLTGRNTEAFF
v_gene: TRBV7-3
j_gene: TRBJ1-1
d_gene: -
abundance: many

CDR3nt: TGTGCCAGCAGAGACAGGGGGCTTGGGGCCAACGTCCTGACTTTC
CDR3aa: CASRDRGLGANVLTF
v_gene: TRBV9
j_gene: TRBJ2-6
d_gene: TRBD1
abundance: -